Presented here are 21 T cell receptor beta chains from one specimen sequenced in a study of blood T cell repertoires in COVID-19. Sequencing used immunoSEQ multiplex PCR; TCRdb keeps in-frame clones, though not all of them. The table lists 20,000 or so clones, approximately 88% of them singletons. The sequenced material came from peripheral blood. These receptors all stem from a human donor in a cohort sampled during active COVID-19.

This chain connects TRBV27 to TRBJ1-3; D remains unclear. Trimming took off 7 bases at V and 4 bases at J, with 11 bases between the two ends. The CDR3 is 13 amino acids. The germline V gene has CDR1 MNHEY and CDR2 SMNVEV (reference sequence). As DNA, the CDR3 is TGTGCCAGCATGTCCCCTCTCGGAAACACCATATATTTT. Translated: CASMSPLGNTIYF.

This clone was counted a single time. V usage is TRBV4-1 and J usage is TRBJ2-1; 10 bases map to TRBD2. V lost 0 bases, J lost 6 bases, and 5 bases stayed unmatched. This CDR3 has 16 residues. The germline V gene encodes CDR1 MGHRA and CDR2 YSYEKL. CDR3 amino acids: CASSQDPSGRFNEQFF. The CDR3 DNA follows: TGCGCCAGCAGCCAAGATCCTAGCGGGAGATTCAATGAGCAGTTCTTC.

This CDR3 reads CASKSGLRGQPQHF. Here the CDR3 DNA reads TGTGCCAGCAAATCGGGTCTTCGGGGTCAGCCCCAGCATTTT. V usage is TRBV28 and J usage is TRBJ1-5; no clear D gene. The ends were cut back, 7 bases at V and 6 bases at J, with 16 bases in the middle. There are 14 residues in the CDR3. Looked up from germline, CDR1 is MDHEN and CDR2 is SYDVKM. The full variable domain, with the rest looked up from reference TRBV28 and TRBJ1-5, is DVKVTQSSRYLVKRTGEKVFLECVQDMDHENMFWYRQDPGLGLRLIYFSYDVKMKEKGDIPEGYSVSREKKERFSLILESASTNQTSMYLCASKSGLRGQPQHFGDGTRLSIL.

J is TRBJ1-2 and V is TRBV5-4; D is perhaps TRBD1 (6 bases). Germline CDR1 SGHNT, CDR2 YYREEE (reference sequence). Deletions cut 4 bases from V and 8 bases from J, with 18 bases between. The CDR3 loop spans 14 amino acids. Here the CDR3 reads CASSPGEQGGGYTF. The CDR3 DNA is TGTGCCAGCAGCCCCGGGGAACAGGGTGGGGGCTACACCTTC.

In its sample, this clone was seen a few times. The gene calls are TRBV28 and TRBJ2-3; the D is unclear. From germline, CDR1 is MDHEN and CDR2 SYDVKM. The V and J ends lost 2 bases and 4 bases respectively, with 13 bases between them. This CDR3 is 15 amino acids long. This CDR3 is CASSLGVLRADTQYF. The CDR3 region has the DNA TGTGCCAGCAGTTTAGGAGTCTTACGAGCAGATACGCAGTATTTT.

The J gene is TRBJ1-1, the V gene TRBV5-1; D is possibly TRBD1 (6 bases). V was trimmed by 0 bases and J by 1 base, leaving 28 bases between them. This CDR3 comprises 21 residues. Per the germline V gene, CDR1 is SGHRS and CDR2 is YFSETQ. The CDR3 coding sequence is TGCGCCAGCAGCTTGGCCGTCCCTACCAGCTTACAGGGATGGGGGAACACTGAAGCTTTCTTT. Translation gives CASSLAVPTSLQGWGNTEAFF.

J is TRBJ1-6 and V is TRBV9; 7 bases are shared with TRBD1. V trimming: 3 bases; J trimming: 10 bases; junction bases outside the gene matches: 7. The germline V gene encodes CDR1 SGDLS and CDR2 YYNGEE. The CDR3 sequence is 14 residues long. CDR3: CASSGRDRGSPLHF. CDR3 sequence (DNA): TGTGCCAGCAGCGGGCGGGACAGAGGCTCACCCCTCCACTTT.

This clone occurred a few times. The chain is built from TRBV6-5 and TRBJ1-5; 7 positions match TRBD1. V gave up 5 bases and J gave up 7 bases; unmatched junction bases: 5. The CDR3 covers 13 residues. CDR1 is MNHEY and CDR2 is SVGAGI in the germline V gene. CDR3 sequence reads: CASSPQGRQPQHF. The CDR3 DNA is TGTGCCAGCAGTCCACAGGGGAGGCAGCCCCAGCATTTT.

V usage is TRBV5-4 and J usage is TRBJ2-3; 9 bases agree with TRBD1. The germline CDR1 and CDR2 sequences are SGHNT and YYREEE (reference sequence). The CDR3 covers 15 residues. Trimming at V came to 4 bases and at J to 3 bases, leaving 6 bases not matched to a gene. In nucleotides, the CDR3 is TGTGCCAGCAGCCCAGGTGGACAGGGGACAGATACGCAGTATTTT. The encoded protein is CASSPGGQGTDTQYF.

The rearrangement links TRBV19 to TRBJ2-3; 7 positions agree with TRBD1. Germline CDR1 reads LNHDA; CDR2 reads SQIVND (reference sequence). V shed 6 bases and J 2 bases; nucleotides not matched to a gene: 5. The CDR3 is 14 residues long. The CDR3 loop reads CASRPQGDTDTQYF. CDR3 nucleotides: TGTGCCAGTAGACCCCAGGGGGACACAGATACGCAGTATTTT.

The chain has TRBV19 and TRBJ2-7, with D possibly being TRBD1 (5 bases). The V and J ends lost 5 bases and 6 bases respectively, with 17 bases between them. CDR1 is LNHDA, CDR2 SQIVND, per germline (reference sequence). The CDR3 contains 14 residues. CDR3 protein: CASSAGRVSFEQYF. The CDR3 nucleotides are TGTGCCAGTAGTGCCGGCAGGGTGAGTTTCGAGCAGTACTTC.

The CDR3 coding sequence is TGTGCCAGCAGCTCGAGGGCCGTCAATCAGCCCCAGCATTTT. Residues: CASSSRAVNQPQHF. The V call is TRBV7-2, the J call TRBJ1-5; D is unresolved. V gave up 4 bases and J gave up 3 bases, with 10 bases separating them. The CDR3 contains 14 residues. CDR1 and CDR2 from the germline V gene are SGHTA and FQGNSA.

This chain uses TRBV11-2 with TRBJ2-3; the match to TRBD2 covers 9 bases. Germline lookup yields CDR1 SGHAT and CDR2 FQNNGV. The V gene end was trimmed by 5 bases and the J gene end by 3 bases; junction bases not matched to a gene: 9. This CDR3 spans 16 amino acids. The CDR3 nucleotides read TGTGCCAGCAGCCGCCCCCCCAGCGGGGGGACAGATACGCAGTATTTT. Protein sequence: CASSRPPSGGTDTQYF.

The chain recombines TRBV7-3 with TRBJ1-5, with 7 bases fitting TRBD1. Trimming at V came to 5 bases and at J to 8 bases, leaving 12 bases not matched to a gene. Germline V lookup: CDR1 SGHTA, CDR2 FQGTGA. The CDR3 runs to 15 residues. The CDR3 region is CASSPTGSQGEPQHF. The CDR3 nucleotides are TGTGCCAGCAGCCCAACAGGGTCGCAGGGGGAGCCCCAGCATTTT.

This chain links TRBV28 with TRBJ2-7; tentative D call: TRBD1 (6 bases). Germline-derived CDR1 and CDR2 are MDHEN and SYDVKM. Deletions cut 6 bases from V and 4 bases from J, with 13 bases between. CDR3 size: 13 residues. CDR3 loop: CASRPGQSYEQYF. In nucleotides, the CDR3 is TGTGCCAGCAGACCAGGACAGAGTTACGAGCAGTACTTC. Looking up the rest from reference TRBV28 and TRBJ2-7 gives the full variable domain: DVKVTQSSRYLVKRTGEKVFLECVQDMDHENMFWYRQDPGLGLRLIYFSYDVKMKEKGDIPEGYSVSREKKERFSLILESASTNQTSMYLCASRPGQSYEQYFGPGTRLTVT.

The gene calls are TRBV29-1 and TRBJ2-2; TRBD2 matches 8 bases. This CDR3 has 13 amino acids. The V and J ends lost 4 bases and 5 bases, in that order; junction bases with no gene match: 3. The germline gives CDR1 SQVTM, CDR2 ANQGSEA. CDR3 DNA: TGCAGCGTTGGCGGGAGGCTTACCGGGGAGCTGTTTTTT. Translating gives CSVGGRLTGELFF.

The table lists this clone with a few counts. V gene TRBV28 combines with J gene TRBJ2-7; 9 nucleotides match TRBD2. The length of the CDR3 is 15 residues. The junction had 13 bases not matched to a gene; V was cut back by 7 bases and J by 6 bases. Germline CDR1 reads MDHEN; CDR2 reads SYDVKM. This chain's CDR3 is CASTPGGTSPGEQYF. As DNA, the CDR3 is TGTGCCAGCACCCCCGGAGGGACTAGCCCGGGCGAGCAGTACTTC.

This rearrangement joins TRBV5-1 to TRBJ2-1; D perhaps matches TRBD2 (7 bases). V was pared by 4 bases and J by 5 bases, with 19 bases between. The germline V gene has CDR1 SGHRS and CDR2 YFSETQ. The CDR3 totals 16 residues. CDR3 nucleotides: TGCGCCAGCAGCCCCCGGGGGAGGGGGTTAGACAATGAGCAGTTCTTC. The encoded protein is CASSPRGRGLDNEQFF.

Concerning this clone: A junction boundary mismatches the germline segment, possibly from a read error. This sequence joins TRBV10-3 and TRBJ2-7; 8 positions agree with TRBD1. Germline CDR1 ENHRY, CDR2 SYGVKD. The CDR3 spans 15 residues. CDR3 protein: CAISESGDRGYGQYF. The CDR3 DNA follows: TGTGCCATCAGTGAGTCGGGAGACAGGGGTTACGGGCAGTACTTC.

The rearrangement joins TRBV11-2 to TRBJ2-1; TRBD2 aligns across 9 bases. Unmatched junction bases numbered 13, after V lost 5 bases and J lost 5 bases. The length of the CDR3 is 17 residues. The germline V gene has CDR1 SGHAT and CDR2 FQNNGV. The chain's CDR3 is CASSPVVLAGDHNEQFF. Here the CDR3 DNA reads TGTGCCAGCAGCCCAGTGGTATTAGCGGGAGACCACAATGAGCAGTTCTTC.

V is TRBV6-5 and J is TRBJ2-2; D ambiguous. The V end lost 8 bases, the J end lost 7 bases, and 8 bases lay between the germline ends. Germline V CDR1 and CDR2: MNHEY, SVGAGI. The CDR3 contains 11 residues. CDR3 sequence reads: CASVSGGELFF. The CDR3 DNA reads TGTGCCAGCGTCTCGGGCGGGGAGCTGTTTTTT.